A single sample gave rise to the 11 T cell receptor beta chains below, sequenced in a study of cytomegalovirus exposure and HLA in healthy donors. Amplification used 60 Vbeta primers and 13 Jbeta primers. The data were produced by immunoSEQ multiplex PCR, yet TCRdb's version contains in-frame clones alone and is incomplete. The top ten hold about 15% of the sample, which has 150,000 or so clones, over 70% seen once. Sequencing input: PBMCs. The receptors originated from a woman aged 40 to 50 in good health and CMV-seronegative.

The sample holds a few counts of this clone. The chain is built from TRBV2 and TRBJ2-4, with D tentatively TRBD2 (6 bases). This CDR3 region has 15 residues. The V and J ends lost 3 bases and 3 bases respectively, with 12 bases between them. Germline CDR1 reads SNHLY; CDR2 reads FYNNEI. In DNA form, the CDR3 reads TGTGCCAGCAGTGATAAAGGAGCGGGCAAAAACATTCAGTACTTC. Translated: CASSDKGAGKNIQYF.

This clone has more than one count but fewer than ten. V gene TRBV6-5 combines with J gene TRBJ2-7; a possible D gene is TRBD2 (5 bases). Germline V gene lookup returns CDR1 MNHEY and CDR2 SVGAGI. This CDR3 contains 13 residues. V was trimmed by 2 bases and J by 6 bases, leaving 11 bases between them. The CDR3 DNA follows: TGTGCCAGCAGTTACCGTAGAGGGCGCGAGCAGTACTTC. Translating gives CASSYRRGREQYF.

A word on this clone: At one of its ends the junction is not consistent with the germline gene, which may arise from a read error. This chain uses TRBV18 with TRBJ2-6; possibly TRBD1 for D (5 bases). The CDR3 has 18 amino acids. Germline assignment: CDR1 KGHSH and CDR2 LQKENI. The CDR3 loop reads CASSPATARFAGANGLTF. As DNA, the CDR3 is TGTGCCAGCTCACCAGCGACAGCCCGCTTTGCTGGGGCCAACGGCCTGACTTTC.

The chain is built from TRBV29-1 and TRBJ2-1; 8 positions match TRBD1. Per germline, CDR1 SQVTM and CDR2 ANQGSEA. Trimming at V came to 6 bases and at J to 1 base, leaving 2 bases not matched to a gene. The CDR3 loop spans 13 amino acids. In nucleotides, the CDR3 is TGCAGCGTCCAGGGGGCTTCCTACAATGAGCAGTTCTTC. Its protein is CSVQGASYNEQFF.

This chain joins TRBV6-5 and TRBJ1-3; D is uncertain. The CDR3 is 15 amino acids. The germline CDR1 and CDR2 sequences are MNHEY and SVGAGI. The V gene lost 4 bases and the J gene lost 0 bases, with 10 bases spanning the gap. This chain's CDR3 is CASSSRRSSGNTIYF. CDR3 nucleotide sequence: TGTGCCAGCAGTTCCCGACGGAGCTCTGGAAACACCATATATTTT.

CDR3: CASSPGILRWDTF. Here the CDR3 DNA reads TGTGCCAGCAGCCCAGGGATCCTTAGATGGGACACCTTC. This chain links TRBV7-9 with TRBJ1-2, with D possibly being TRBD1 (5 bases). Trimming removed 5 bases at V and 12 bases at J, with 19 bases between. Germline V CDR1 and CDR2: SEHNR, FQNEAQ (reference sequence). The CDR3 totals 13 residues.

The chain uses TRBV9 and TRBJ1-5; 8 nucleotides line up with TRBD1. The CDR3 has 17 residues. Looked up from germline, CDR1 is SGDLS and CDR2 is YYNGEE. With V trimmed by 7 bases and J by 0 bases, 12 bases remained unmatched. This chain's CDR3 is CASAPGTGDYSNQPQHF. In nucleotides, the CDR3 is TGTGCCAGCGCTCCGGGGACAGGAGACTATAGCAATCAGCCCCAGCATTTT.

This clone was observed a few times. The chain joins TRBV4-2 to TRBJ1-5, with TRBD1 identical over 8 bases. The CDR3 has 17 amino acids. Germline-derived CDR1 and CDR2 are LGHNA and YNFKEQ. The junction had 8 bases not matched to a gene; V was cut back by 4 bases and J by 0 bases. CDR3 protein: CASSPNRQGNSNQPQHF. As DNA, the CDR3 is TGTGCCAGCAGCCCTAACCGACAGGGGAATAGCAATCAGCCCCAGCATTTT.

As concerns this clone: This same CDR3 is encoded by further DNA sequences in the sample. The chain links TRBV11-3 to TRBJ2-7; no clear D. V was pared by 2 bases and J by 5 bases, with 16 bases between. Germline lookup yields CDR1 SGHNT and CDR2 YENEEA. The CDR3 is 15 amino acids. Here the CDR3 reads CASSLRNGRGNEQYF. In DNA, the CDR3 is TGTGCCAGCAGCTTACGAAATGGCAGAGGAAACGAGCAGTACTTC.

The chain combines TRBV7-2 with TRBJ2-5; tentative D call: TRBD2 (6 bases). CDR1 and CDR2 (germline): SGHTA, FQGNSA. The CDR3 runs to 17 residues. Trimming cost V 5 bases and J 6 bases, with 25 bases left between them. CDR3 loop: CASSPEVPGRRGKTQYF. DNA for the CDR3: TGTGCCAGCAGCCCCGAAGTACCTGGACGGCGCGGGAAGACCCAGTACTTC.

This chain uses TRBV14 with TRBJ2-7; no firm D call. Trimming took off 5 bases at V and 9 bases at J, with 17 bases between the two ends. The CDR3 extends over 13 amino acids. CDR1 SGHDN and CDR2 FVKESK come from the germline V gene. CDR3: CASSAGSGSGQYF. Here the CDR3 DNA reads TGTGCCAGCAGCGCCGGGTCGGGTTCGGGGCAGTACTTC.